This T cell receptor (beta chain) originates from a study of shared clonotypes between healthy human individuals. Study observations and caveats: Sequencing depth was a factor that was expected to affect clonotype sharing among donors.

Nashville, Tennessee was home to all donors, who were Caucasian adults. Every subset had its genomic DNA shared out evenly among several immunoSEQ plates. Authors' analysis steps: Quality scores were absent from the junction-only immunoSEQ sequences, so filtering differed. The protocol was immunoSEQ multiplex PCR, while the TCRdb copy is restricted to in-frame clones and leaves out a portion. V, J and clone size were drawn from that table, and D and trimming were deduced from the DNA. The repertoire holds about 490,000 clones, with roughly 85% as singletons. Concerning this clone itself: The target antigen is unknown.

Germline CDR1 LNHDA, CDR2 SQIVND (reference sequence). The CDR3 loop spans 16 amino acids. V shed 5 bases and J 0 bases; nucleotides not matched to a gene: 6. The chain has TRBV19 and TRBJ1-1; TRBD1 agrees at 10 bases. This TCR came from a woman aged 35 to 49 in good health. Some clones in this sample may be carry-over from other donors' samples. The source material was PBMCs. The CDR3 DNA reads TGTGCCAGTAGTGTCGCCGGGACAGGGGTGAACACTGAAGCTTTCTTT. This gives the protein CASSVAGTGVNTEAFF.